This T cell receptor (beta chain) comes out of a study of regulatory T cells in long-lasting Graves disease. V lost 7 bases, J lost 3 bases, and 13 bases lay in between. Germline V gene sequence: CDR1 MNHNS, CDR2 SASEGT. The CDR3 extends over 14 amino acids. This clonotype has ten or more counts. Arm-PCR of CDR3 regions with iRepertoire HTBI primers generated TCR beta libraries. MiXCR was run by TCRdb on the multiplex PCR reads, yielding one entry per CDR3 protein. The table lists under 800,000 distinct CDR3 sequences, about 15% of them singletons. The time point here: newly diagnosed GD, antithyroid drugs for less than 3 months. Isolated PBMC RNA provided the starting material for the TCR library. A further study also used this sample, focusing on T cells in Graves' hyperthyroidism and ophthalmopathy.

V gene TRBV6-1 combines with J gene TRBJ1-5, with D hard to call. The material was peripheral blood mononuclear cells (PBMCs), obtained at new diagnosis, from a patient treated with antithyroid drugs. The TCR originated in a woman aged 25 to 39 with Graves disease. The CDR3 coding sequence is TGTGCCAGCATCGTCAGCAAGGACAATCAGCCCCAGCATTTT. It translates to CASIVSKDNQPQHF.